This T cell receptor beta chain was sequenced during a study of regulatory T cells in long-lasting Graves disease. This sample's time point: newly diagnosed GD, antithyroid drugs for less than 3 months. RNA isolated from PBMCs was used to make the TCR library. CDR3 length: 14 amino acids. V was cut by 1 base and J by 3 bases, with 10 bases left in between. Germline CDR1 LGHDT, CDR2 YNNKEL (reference sequence). Arm-PCR of CDR3 regions and iRepertoire HTBI primers were used to build TCR beta libraries. TCRdb called the multiplex PCR reads again in MiXCR, with one record for every CDR3 protein. The sample includes 400,000 to 500,000 distinct CDR3 sequences, approximately 14% of them seen just once. The sample holds many counts of this clonotype. What it recognizes is unknown. Findings and caveats of the study: TRBV28, TRBJ1-2 and TRBJ2-5 were segments that persistent disease favored.

These same data were also listed under a study on T cells in Graves' hyperthyroidism and ophthalmopathy.

The rearrangement uses TRBV3-1 and TRBJ2-7; D is tentatively TRBD1 or TRBD2 (6 bases each). The source material was peripheral blood mononuclear cells (PBMCs), sampled at new diagnosis, from a patient treated with antithyroid drugs. The receptor comes from a woman in her forties or fifties with Graves disease. This CDR3 is CASSQVQGGYEQYF. In DNA form, the CDR3 reads TGTGCCAGCAGCCAAGTACAGGGAGGCTACGAGCAGTACTTC.